These 15 T cell receptor beta chains were sequenced from one sample in a study of control samples from healthy donors and cancer patients. The table came from immunoSEQ multiplex PCR; TCRdb's copy has only in-frame clones and leaves some out. This sample has approximately 170,000 clones; around 90% occur once, and the top ten carry over 1.1%. The sample comprised blood. Every receptor here comes from a man aged 25-45 years in good health.

V gene TRBV5-1 combines with J gene TRBJ2-2, with D tentatively TRBD2 (6 bases). The V gene's germline CDR1 is SGHRS and CDR2 YFSETQ. Trimming pared 0 bases from V and 7 bases from J, leaving 13 bases between. The CDR3 totals 15 residues. The CDR3 DNA reads TGCGCCAGCAGCTTGGAATCTAGCGATGACGGGGAGCTGTTTTTT. The encoded protein is CASSLESSDDGELFF.

The genes are TRBV19 and TRBJ2-5, with 9 bases aligning to TRBD2. The CDR3 contains 14 residues. Germline lookup yields CDR1 LNHDA and CDR2 SQIVND (reference sequence). V shed 6 bases, J shed 4 bases, and the junction held 6 bases outside the gene matches. CDR3 DNA: TGTGCCAGTAGCGCGGGAGGGTCGGGAGAGACCCAGTACTTC. Translation gives CASSAGGSGETQYF. Drawing the rest from reference TRBV19 and TRBJ2-5, the complete variable domain is DGGITQSPKYLFRKEGQNVTLSCEQNLNHDAMYWYRQDPGQGLRLIYYSQIVNDFQKGDIAEGYSVSREKKESFPLTVTSAQKNPTAFYLCASSAGGSGETQYFGPGTRLLVL.

This rearrangement joins TRBV7-8 to TRBJ1-2; possible D gene TRBD1, 5 bases. CDR3 length: 14 amino acids. Trimming took 5 bases from V and 2 from J, leaving 12 bases between them. The V gene's germline CDR1 is SGHVS and CDR2 FQNEAQ. CDR3 residues: CASSPRGPNYGYTF. CDR3 in DNA: TGTGCCAGCAGCCCGCGGGGACCCAACTATGGCTACACCTTC.

This chain links TRBV3-1 (or the pseudogene TRBV3-2) with TRBJ2-7; D not resolved. This CDR3 region has 14 residues. The V end lost 0 bases, the J end lost 3 bases, and 9 bases lay between the germline ends. CDR1 is LGHDT and CDR2 is YNNKEL in the germline V gene (reference sequence). CDR3 loop: CASSQDHGRYEQYF. The CDR3 nucleotides read TGTGCCAGCAGCCAAGATCATGGCCGCTACGAGCAGTACTTC.

V usage is TRBV20-1 and J usage is TRBJ2-7; TRBD2 might be the D (6 bases). This CDR3 contains 13 residues. CDR1 is DFQATT, CDR2 SNEGSKA, per germline (reference sequence). The V end lost 3 bases, the J end lost 10 bases, and 19 bases lay between the germline ends. The CDR3 nucleotides are TGCAGTGCTAGTCTCGGGACTTCGCTCAAACAGTACTTC. Protein: CSASLGTSLKQYF.

This chain links TRBV24-1 with TRBJ2-7, with D maybe TRBD1 (7 bases). This CDR3 spans 16 amino acids. Trimming took 0 bases from V and 0 from J, leaving 11 bases between them. Germline CDR1 reads KGHDR; CDR2 reads SFDVKD. The CDR3 loop is CATSDLGGGLSYEQYF. DNA of the CDR3: TGTGCCACCAGTGATTTGGGAGGGGGCCTCTCCTACGAGCAGTACTTC.

Concerning this clone: The sample contains more than one DNA sequence encoding this CDR3. The chain uses TRBV11-3 and TRBJ2-5; no clear D. CDR1 is SGHNT and CDR2 is YENEEA in the germline V gene. The CDR3 loop spans 12 amino acids. Between the trimmed V and J ends, which lost 0 bases and 5 bases, there was a span of 4 bases. The CDR3 sequence: CASSLDGETQYF. The DNA of the CDR3 is TGTGCCAGCAGCTTAGATGGGGAGACCCAGTACTTC.

The chain combines TRBV10-2 with TRBJ1-3, with 7 bases matching TRBD1. Germline CDR1 and CDR2: WSHSY and SAAADI. The CDR3 spans 15 residues. V trimming: 7 bases; J trimming: 0 bases; junction bases outside the gene matches: 6. Here the CDR3 reads CASMKQGNSGNTIYF. The CDR3 DNA sequence: TGCGCCAGCATGAAACAGGGGAACTCTGGAAACACCATATATTTT.

Here the CDR3 DNA reads TGTGCCAGCAGGGCTAGCGGGGAGCGGACAGATACGCAGTATTTT. Amino acid sequence: CASRASGERTDTQYF. This chain uses TRBV27 with TRBJ2-3; 9 bases fit TRBD2. V lost 6 bases to trimming and J lost 3 bases; unmatched junction nucleotides: 7. The germline gives CDR1 MNHEY, CDR2 SMNVEV (reference sequence). The CDR3 consists of 15 residues.

This chain links TRBV29-1 with TRBJ2-1, with 11 bases identical to TRBD2. The CDR3 extends over 16 amino acids. The V gene end was trimmed by 4 bases and the J gene end by 6 bases; junction bases not matched to a gene: 11. Per the germline V gene, CDR1 is SQVTM and CDR2 is ANQGSEA. Here the CDR3 reads CSVGGSGRARGNEQFF. CDR3 bases: TGCAGCGTTGGTGGTAGCGGGAGGGCGCGAGGCAATGAGCAGTTCTTC.

The chain links TRBV4-1 to TRBJ2-3; D perhaps matches TRBD1 (6 bases). CDR1 and CDR2 (germline): MGHRA, YSYEKL. Trimming took 6 bases from V and 4 from J, leaving 14 bases between them. This CDR3 spans 14 amino acids. CDR3 in amino acids: CASSKGERADTQYF. As DNA, the CDR3 is TGCGCCAGCAGTAAGGGGGAGAGAGCAGATACGCAGTATTTT.

This clone was recorded only once. The gene calls are TRBV2 and TRBJ1-2, with a weak D call TRBD1 (5 bases). This CDR3 spans 13 amino acids. The V end lost 9 bases, the J end lost 8 bases, and 19 bases lay between the germline ends. The germline V gene has CDR1 SNHLY and CDR2 FYNNEI. CDR3 residues: CASWDLPSWGYTF. Here the CDR3 DNA reads TGTGCCAGTTGGGACCTACCAAGTTGGGGCTACACCTTC.

The J gene is TRBJ2-5, the V gene TRBV5-1; TRBD1 matches at 9 bases. Losses at the gene ends were 3 bases for V and 1 base for J; bases not matched to a gene: 4. Germline V gene sequence: CDR1 SGHRS, CDR2 YFSETQ. The CDR3 has 15 residues. The CDR3 DNA follows: TGCGCCAGCAGCTCCCACAGGGGGCTCCAAGAGACCCAGTACTTC. Encoded protein: CASSSHRGLQETQYF.

The chain links TRBV11-2 to TRBJ1-1; TRBD1 matches at 9 bases. The length of the CDR3 is 13 residues. Germline V gene sequence: CDR1 SGHAT, CDR2 FQNNGV. V lost 7 bases, J lost 5 bases, and 5 bases stayed unmatched. CDR3 nucleotides: TGTGCCAGCAACATAGACAGGGGGACTGAAGCTTTCTTT. It encodes CASNIDRGTEAFF.

The chain couples TRBV6-4 to TRBJ1-4; D gene unclear. Trimming pared 6 bases from V and 0 bases from J, leaving 8 bases between. The CDR3 consists of 14 residues. The germline V gene has CDR1 MRHNA and CDR2 SNTAGT. In DNA, the CDR3 is TGTGCCAGCAGAAAAGAAGCAACTAATGAAAAACTGTTTTTT. Its protein product is CASRKEATNEKLFF.